This T cell receptor beta chain came from a study of blood T cell repertoires in COVID-19. Overall study: Acute-phase and convalescent COVID-19 samples originated in the United States, Italy and Spain. Sources were T cells, B-cell-depleted T cells, or PBMCs; the material itself was cDNA or gDNA.

Under the authors' procedure: Using reference gene primer amplification, nucleated cell counts were estimated. Repertoires were generated with immunoSEQ multiplex PCR, while TCRdb's copy carries only in-frame clones and drops some. The V and J calls and the clone size are those of that table, but D and trimming were determined from the DNA. The data contain 200,000 to 300,000 clones, around four fifths of them singletons. The length of the CDR3 is 13 residues. Germline CDR1 and CDR2: SNHLY and FYNNEI. V was clipped by 7 bases and J by 2 bases, with 11 bases between them. Source material: peripheral blood. This clonotype was obtained from a man aged 55 to 70 with acute or convalescent COVID-19. The chain carries TRBV2 and TRBJ1-2; D is perhaps TRBD1 (5 bases). Here the CDR3 reads CASIGGVNYGYTF. CDR3 DNA sequence: TGTGCCAGCATCGGAGGGGTCAACTATGGCTACACCTTC.